Sequencing of this TCR beta chain was carried out in a study of control samples from healthy donors and cancer patients. Trimming took off 3 bases at V and 6 bases at J, with 12 bases between the two ends. This CDR3 has 15 amino acids. Germline V CDR1 and CDR2: MNHNS, SASEGT. Assay: immunoSEQ multiplex PCR; the TCRdb copy retains only in-frame clones and omits some. The sample contains around 120,000 clones, about 93% of which appear only once. The V call is TRBV6-1, the J call TRBJ1-6; D not resolved. The sequence came from a middle-aged man with head and neck cancer. Material for sequencing was PBMCs. In nucleotides, the CDR3 is TGTGCCAGCAGTGACCCCATTGTGCCTAATTCACCCCTCCACTTT. It yields the protein CASSDPIVPNSPLHF.